The T cell receptor beta chain described here comes from a study of beta chain features in type 1 diabetes. Study-level points and caveats: There were fewer insertions and more deletions at the VDJ junctions of type 1 diabetes patients. There was a moderate but significant shortening of TCRB CDR3s in all four CD4+ subsets of Type 1 diabetes patients. No resolution was reached here on whether HLA type influences TCRB rearrangement. A greater similarity of naive, central memory and Treg TCRB repertoires was seen among patients than among healthy donors.

Every isolated RNA sample was fully reverse transcribed, so sequencing captured expressed TCRB transcripts. Libraries were prepared by immunoSEQ multiplex PCR; TCRdb keeps only in-frame clonotypes and omits some of them. The sample yields about 60,000 clones, approximately 59% seen once. The CDR3 is 13 amino acids. V lost 7 bases and J lost 4, with 13 bases in between. Looked up from germline, CDR1 is SEHNR and CDR2 is FQNEAQ (reference sequence). Comment on this clone: No antigen is known for it.

Sample: Tregs from blood. The chain links TRBV7-9 to TRBJ1-1; the D is unclear. The origin of this receptor is a woman aged 18-35 years in good health. DNA of the CDR3: TGTGCCAGCAATAGAGGTAGCGGCACTGAAGCTTTCTTT. Its protein is CASNRGSGTEAFF. Drawing the rest from reference TRBV7-9 and TRBJ1-1, the complete variable domain is DTGVSQNPRHKITKRGQNVTFRCDPISEHNRLYWYRQTLGQGPEFLTYFQNEAQLEKSRLLSDRFSAERPKGSFSTLEIQRTEQGDSAMYLCASNRGSGTEAFFGQGTRLTVV.